These 29 T cell receptor beta chains originate from one sample sequenced in a study of cytomegalovirus exposure and HLA in healthy donors. PCR employed 60 Vbeta and 13 Jbeta primers. Profiled with immunoSEQ multiplex PCR; TCRdb holds only in-frame clones, not every one. This sample carries 65,000 to 85,000 clones, with 2% to 2.5% going to the ten biggest clones. The sequenced material came from PBMCs. The receptors were gathered from a female donor in good health and CMV-seropositive.

The CDR3 is CASSPQNGQGDEAFF. As DNA, the CDR3 is TGTGCCAGCTCACCACAGAACGGCCAGGGGGATGAAGCTTTCTTT. The chain uses TRBV18 and TRBJ1-1; 7 positions agree with TRBD1. Germline CDR1 KGHSH, CDR2 LQKENI. V lost 1 base and J lost 7; bases outside the gene matches: 9. This CDR3 comprises 15 residues.

V is TRBV6-1 and J is TRBJ2-7; 10 nucleotides align to TRBD1. The junction had 9 bases not matched to a gene; V was cut back by 6 bases and J by 7 bases. From germline, CDR1 is MNHNS and CDR2 SASEGT. The CDR3 is 14 amino acids. CDR3 bases: TGTGCCAGCAGGCCGGGACAGGGGATTATGGAGCAGTACTTC. Protein: CASRPGQGIMEQYF.

The chain uses TRBV5-1 and TRBJ1-5, with a tentative D call TRBD1 (6 bases). V lost 5 bases, J lost 2 bases, and 14 bases lay in between. Germline loops: CDR1 SGHRS, CDR2 YFSETQ. This CDR3 has 15 residues. CDR3 sequence (DNA): TGCGCCAGCAGGGCAGGGGAAGTTGGCAATCAGCCCCAGCATTTT. The encoded protein is CASRAGEVGNQPQHF.

This rearrangement joins TRBV30 to TRBJ2-7; 7 bases fit TRBD2. Germline CDR1 GTSNPN, CDR2 SVGIG (reference sequence). V shed 5 bases and J 4 bases; nucleotides not matched to a gene: 8. This CDR3 comprises 13 residues. The CDR3 DNA follows: TGTGCCTGGCGGGGGGTTACGTTTTACGAGCAGTACTTC. Protein: CAWRGVTFYEQYF.

The chain uses TRBV6-1 and TRBJ2-6, with D possibly matching TRBD2 (5 bases). Germline CDR1 and CDR2: MNHNS and SASEGT. Trimming removed 5 bases from V and 15 bases from J, with 17 bases in between. The CDR3 totals 13 residues. The CDR3 loop reads CASSKYSRDNLTF. The CDR3 bases are TGTGCCAGCAGTAAATACAGTCGGGATAACCTGACTTTC.

This rearrangement joins TRBV28 to TRBJ2-4; 8 bases line up with TRBD2. Germline V gene lookup returns CDR1 MDHEN and CDR2 SYDVKM. The CDR3 extends over 16 amino acids. The trim removed 0 bases at V and 6 bases at J, leaving 7 bases unmatched. The CDR3 loop reads CASSLWERGSGNIQYF. The CDR3 DNA reads as TGTGCCAGCAGTTTATGGGAGCGGGGGTCGGGAAACATTCAGTACTTC.

V is TRBV6-4 and J is TRBJ1-1, with D unclear. The CDR3 extends over 13 amino acids. V gave up 3 bases and J gave up 1 base, with 6 bases separating them. CDR1 and CDR2 (germline): MRHNA, SNTAGT. The CDR3 region has the DNA TGTGCCAGCAGTGAAAGTAGGAACACTGAAGCTTTCTTT. Protein sequence: CASSESRNTEAFF.

In DNA, the CDR3 is TGTGCCTGGAGTGTTGGGACAGGGCCCCAGCATTTT. This sequence encodes CAWSVGTGPQHF. The J gene is TRBJ1-5, the V gene TRBV30; 8 bases map to TRBD1. Germline trimming cut 0 bases from V and 9 bases from J; bases unmatched to any gene: 1. The CDR3 extends over 12 amino acids. Germline V gene lookup returns CDR1 GTSNPN and CDR2 SVGIG (reference sequence). The full variable domain, its missing parts supplied by reference TRBV30 and TRBJ1-5, is SQTIHQWPATLVQPVGSPLSLECTVEGTSNPNLYWYRQAAGRGLQLLFYSVGIGQISSEVPQNLSASRPQDRQFILSSKKLLLSDSGFYLCAWSVGTGPQHFGDGTRLSIL.

This sequence joins TRBV9 and TRBJ2-7, with D tentatively TRBD1 (8 bases). This CDR3 is built from 15 residues. CDR1 is SGDLS and CDR2 is YYNGEE in the germline V gene. The V end lost 3 bases, the J end lost 5 bases, and 18 bases lay between the germline ends. The CDR3 loop is CASSAGAQGGDEQYF. CDR3 nucleotide sequence: TGTGCCAGCAGCGCCGGGGCACAGGGGGGGGACGAGCAGTACTTC.

The rearrangement uses TRBV10-3 and TRBJ2-7; no definite D call. CDR3 length: 14 amino acids. Looked up from germline, CDR1 is ENHRY and CDR2 is SYGVKD. Trimming removed 4 bases at V and 7 bases at J, with 17 bases between. In DNA form, the CDR3 reads TGTGCCATCAGTGGTTCAACCCTTGTGAGGGAGCAGTACTTC. Translated: CAISGSTLVREQYF.

The rearrangement joins TRBV4-3 to TRBJ2-1; possibly TRBD1 for D (6 bases). This CDR3 spans 13 amino acids. V lost 1 base, J lost 10 bases, and 11 bases lay in between. Looked up from germline, CDR1 is LGHNA and CDR2 is YSLEER. The CDR3 coding sequence is TGCGCCAGCAGCCAAGTGAGGGGGATGGAGCAGTTCTTC. Residues: CASSQVRGMEQFF.

Regarding this clone: The sample carries other DNA sequences with the same CDR3. The chain combines TRBV29-1 with TRBJ2-3, with TRBD1 matching 7 bases. Germline V CDR1 and CDR2: SQVTM, ANQGSEA. The CDR3 spans 13 residues. V trimming: 2 bases; J trimming: 1 base; junction bases outside the gene matches: 0. CDR3 loop: CSVETGGTDTQYF. The CDR3 coding sequence is TGCAGCGTTGAAACAGGGGGCACAGATACGCAGTATTTT.

V usage is TRBV2 and J usage is TRBJ2-7; TRBD2 aligns across 9 bases. Germline CDR1 is SNHLY and CDR2 is FYNNEI. V dropped 4 bases and J dropped 1; count of bases not matched to a gene: 2. The CDR3 covers 14 residues. The CDR3 region is CASSVGLASYEQYF. CDR3 bases: TGTGCCAGCAGTGTGGGACTAGCATCCTACGAGCAGTACTTC.

This chain uses TRBV30 with TRBJ1-5, with TRBD1 as a possible D gene (6 bases). This CDR3 contains 13 residues. The V end was cut by 1 base, the J end by 5 bases, with 9 bases between. Germline assignment: CDR1 GTSNPN and CDR2 SVGIG (reference sequence). CDR3: CAWSGDTHQPQHF. CDR3 in DNA: TGTGCCTGGAGTGGGGACACCCATCAGCCCCAGCATTTT.

The chain has TRBV9 and TRBJ1-1, with 9 bases identical to TRBD1. The CDR3 has 16 residues. The junction had 13 bases not matched to a gene; V was cut back by 4 bases and J by 6 bases. Germline V gene data show CDR1 as SGDLS and CDR2 as YYNGEE. The CDR3 reads CASSPERTGEGSEAFF. The DNA of the CDR3 is TGTGCCAGCAGCCCGGAACGGACAGGGGAGGGGTCTGAAGCTTTCTTT. The full variable domain, its missing parts supplied by reference TRBV9 and TRBJ1-1, is DSGVTQTPKHLITATGQRVTLRCSPRSGDLSVYWYQQSLDQGLQFLIQYYNGEERAKGNILERFSAQQFPDLHSELNLSSLELGDSALYFCASSPERTGEGSEAFFGQGTRLTVV.

On this clone itself: One end of the junction does not line up with germline, which may come from a read error. The DNA of the CDR3 is TGTGCCAGTATGCCATGGGGAAGAGGGGACACTGAAGATTTCTTT. As protein: CASMPWGRGDTEDFF. The rearrangement links TRBV19 to TRBJ1-1; D is possibly TRBD1 (6 bases). The CDR3 consists of 15 residues. CDR1 LNHDA and CDR2 SQIVND come from the germline V gene (reference sequence).

This chain joins TRBV4-1 and TRBJ2-7; tentative D call: TRBD1 (5 bases). Germline values: CDR1 MGHRA, CDR2 YSYEKL. Trimming stripped 2 bases from V and 2 bases from J, with 16 bases between. The length of the CDR3 is 16 residues. The CDR3 bases are TGCGCCAGCAGCCAATATCAGGGATTGTCGGCCTACGAGCAGTACTTC. Its translation: CASSQYQGLSAYEQYF.

The chain combines TRBV14 with TRBJ1-1; D remains ambiguous. V was trimmed by 1 base and J by 2 bases, leaving 14 bases between them. Germline V gene lookup returns CDR1 SGHDN and CDR2 FVKESK. The CDR3 has 16 residues. The CDR3 region is CASSQGVTRGNTEAFF. The CDR3 coding sequence is TGTGCCAGCAGCCAAGGAGTGACTCGGGGAAACACTGAAGCTTTCTTT.

The V call is TRBV13, the J call TRBJ2-5; 12 positions match TRBD2. The CDR3 totals 18 residues. Germline lookup yields CDR1 PRHDT and CDR2 FYEKMQ (reference sequence). Trimming cost V 4 bases and J 0 bases; bases outside gene matches: 9. The chain's CDR3 is CASSSVGTSGLDQETQYF. The CDR3 DNA follows: TGTGCCAGCAGCTCCGTCGGGACTAGCGGGCTGGACCAAGAGACCCAGTACTTC.

The gene calls are TRBV18 and TRBJ2-7; 10 bases match TRBD2. Trimming cost V 3 bases and J 4 bases; bases outside gene matches: 6. From germline, CDR1 is KGHSH and CDR2 LQKENI. The CDR3 has 15 amino acids. The CDR3 bases are TGTGCCAGCTCACCCCCGGGACTAGCGCTTTACGAGCAGTACTTC. Translating gives CASSPPGLALYEQYF.

The V gene is TRBV18, the J gene TRBJ1-1; TRBD1 aligns across 7 bases. V trimming: 6 bases; J trimming: 5 bases; junction bases outside the gene matches: 15. CDR3 length: 16 residues. Germline loops: CDR1 KGHSH, CDR2 LQKENI. CDR3 amino acids: CASSLKVGGSGTEAFF. The CDR3 DNA reads TGTGCCAGCTCGCTCAAGGTAGGGGGCAGCGGAACTGAAGCTTTCTTT. Full variable domain (rest looked up from reference TRBV18 and TRBJ1-1): NAGVMQNPRHLVRRRGQEARLRCSPMKGHSHVYWYRQLPEEGLKFMVYLQKENIIDESGMPKERFSAEFPKEGPSILRIQQVVRGDSAAYFCASSLKVGGSGTEAFFGQGTRLTVV.

The chain recombines TRBV28 with TRBJ1-2; 7 nucleotides match TRBD1. This CDR3 region has 15 residues. Germline CDR1 reads MDHEN; CDR2 reads SYDVKM. V was clipped by 5 bases and J by 2 bases; unmatched bases: 8. The CDR3 DNA is TGTGCCAGCAGTCTGCCGGGACAGCAAAACTATGGCTACACCTTC. This encodes CASSLPGQQNYGYTF.

The chain recombines TRBV7-9 with TRBJ1-2, with no clear D. CDR3 length: 12 residues. With 6 bases removed from V and 8 bases from J, the gap between germline ends came to 13 bases. Germline loops: CDR1 SEHNR, CDR2 FQNEAQ (reference sequence). The CDR3 DNA follows: TGTGCCAGCAGACAAACAGAAAGGGGCTACACCTTC. The encoded protein is CASRQTERGYTF.

The chain uses TRBV2 and TRBJ1-1, with a possible D match to TRBD1 (6 bases). The CDR3 has 14 amino acids. Between the trimmed V and J ends, which lost 7 bases and 4 bases, there was a span of 16 bases. CDR1 and CDR2 (germline): SNHLY, FYNNEI. CDR3 nucleotide sequence: TGTGCCAGCAAGAACGCGGACAGAGGCACTGAAGCTTTCTTT. It yields the protein CASKNADRGTEAFF.

This chain connects TRBV6-6 to TRBJ1-6; no clear D gene. Trimming took off 6 bases at V and 9 bases at J, with 15 bases between the two ends. Germline loops: CDR1 MNHNY, CDR2 SVGAGI (reference sequence). There are 14 residues in the CDR3. The CDR3 coding sequence is TGTGCCAGCAGACCCCAGAGGGTGAGTTCACCCCTCCACTTT. Its protein product is CASRPQRVSSPLHF.

The chain joins TRBV30 to TRBJ1-1; D unclear. Germline V lookup: CDR1 GTSNPN, CDR2 SVGIG (reference sequence). The V end was cut by 2 bases, the J end by 1 base, with 11 bases between. The CDR3 spans 14 residues. The CDR3 is CAWSYHRGNTEAFF. The CDR3 DNA sequence: TGTGCCTGGAGTTACCACCGGGGGAACACTGAAGCTTTCTTT.

The CDR3 DNA reads TGCGCCAGCAGCCAGCCGACTAGCGGGGCCCACGAGCAGTACTTC. It translates to CASSQPTSGAHEQYF. The chain combines TRBV4-1 with TRBJ2-5; 11 bases map to TRBD2. With the DNA end fitting TRBJ2-7 better, the J assignment may be wrong. The CDR3 is 15 amino acids. CDR1 MGHRA and CDR2 YSYEKL come from the germline V gene.

The chain joins TRBV5-1 to TRBJ2-5; weak D call: TRBD1 (6 bases). Trimming stripped 4 bases from V and 2 bases from J, with 12 bases between. This CDR3 is built from 14 residues. The germline V gene has CDR1 SGHRS and CDR2 YFSETQ. For the CDR3, the DNA is TGCGCCAGCAGCCCATGGACAGAGCAAGAGACCCAGTACTTC. This translates into CASSPWTEQETQYF.

The chain links TRBV1 to TRBJ1-4. TRBV1 is labeled a pseudogene. The CDR3 runs 13 residues. The CDR3 DNA follows: TGCACCAGCAGCCCGTCGTCCGGGATAAAACTGTTTTTT. This translates into CTSSPSSGIKLFF.